The 7 T cell receptor beta chains below come from one sample, sequenced in a study of blood T cell dynamics during melanoma immunotherapy. Described time point: week 3, after first cycle of checkpoint inhibitor. Profiling relied on immunoSEQ multiplex PCR, and the TCRdb table lists in-frame clones only, not all of them. The profile shows around 20,000 clones, around nine tenths of them singletons. Sequenced material: blood, taken from a patient treated with checkpoint blockade. All receptors come from a human donor with melanoma.

The chain uses TRBV4-2 and TRBJ2-7, with TRBD2 matching 7 bases. The CDR3 contains 15 residues. The J segment lost 3 bases and the V segment lost 0 bases, leaving 5 bases of the junction unmatched. CDR1 is LGHNA and CDR2 is YNFKEQ in the germline V gene. The CDR3 DNA reads as TGTGCCAGCAGCCAAGATCGGGGGACTAACTACGAGCAGTACTTC. This encodes CASSQDRGTNYEQYF.

This chain uses TRBV27 with TRBJ1-5, with 7 bases identical to TRBD1. The CDR3 extends over 14 amino acids. Germline lookup yields CDR1 MNHEY and CDR2 SMNVEV (reference sequence). V dropped 8 bases and J dropped 0; count of bases not matched to a gene: 4. CDR3 sequence reads: CASGRQGSNQPQHF. The CDR3 nucleotides are TGTGCCAGCGGACGACAGGGTAGCAATCAGCCCCAGCATTTT.

This chain connects TRBV5-4 to TRBJ1-2; 7 bases match TRBD1. J gave up 3 bases and V 5 bases, and 4 bases lay outside the gene matches. The CDR3 is 13 residues long. CDR1 and CDR2 from the germline V gene are SGHNT and YYREEE (reference sequence). In nucleotides, the CDR3 is TGTGCCAGCAGAGCAGGGGGGGACTATGGCTACACCTTC. The encoded protein is CASRAGGDYGYTF.

The chain is built from TRBV23-1 and TRBJ2-7; unclear D gene. TRBV23-1 is reported as an ORF; its role is uncertain. V was pared by 4 bases and J by 2 bases, with 15 bases between. CDR3 length: 15 amino acids. DNA for the CDR3: TGCGCCAGCAGTCCCCCGGCAGGAGCTCCCTACGAGCAGTACTTC. This gives the protein CASSPPAGAPYEQYF.

V gene TRBV5-1 combines with J gene TRBJ2-5, with a tentative D call TRBD2 (5 bases). The germline V and J ends were trimmed by 4 bases and 0 bases, with 10 bases remaining between them. The V gene's germline CDR1 is SGHRS and CDR2 YFSETQ. There are 14 residues in the CDR3. The CDR3 is CASSVSVNQETQYF. As DNA, the CDR3 is TGCGCCAGCAGCGTTAGCGTCAACCAAGAGACCCAGTACTTC.

V is TRBV5-4 and J is TRBJ2-6; 10 bases line up with TRBD2. V lost 3 bases, J lost 0 bases, and 6 bases stayed unmatched. The CDR3 loop spans 18 amino acids. Germline CDR1 SGHNT, CDR2 YYREEE (reference sequence). CDR3 in amino acids: CASSSPSGGASGANVLTF. The CDR3 DNA follows: TGTGCCAGCAGCTCCCCTAGCGGGGGCGCCTCTGGGGCCAACGTCCTGACTTTC.

The chain recombines TRBV29-1 with TRBJ2-6; no firm D call. The V end lost 1 base, the J end lost 0 bases, and 1 base lay between the germline ends. CDR3 length: 13 residues. The germline gives CDR1 SQVTM, CDR2 ANQGSEA. The CDR3 nucleotides are TGCAGCGTTGAAGGCTCTGGGGCCAACGTCCTGACTTTC. Translated: CSVEGSGANVLTF. The whole variable domain, remainder taken from reference TRBV29-1 and TRBJ2-6, is SAVISQKPSRDICQRGTSLTIQCQVDSQVTMMFWYRQQPGQSLTLIATANQGSEATYESGFVIDKFPISRPNLTFSTLTVSNMSPEDSSIYLCSVEGSGANVLTFGAGSRLTVL.